This T cell receptor beta chain was retrieved from a study of cytomegalovirus exposure and HLA in healthy donors. As for the study in general: Most donors, 81% of a few hundred genotyped, fell in the Caucasian-associated ancestry cluster.

The PCR made use of 60 Vbeta and 13 Jbeta primers. Generated by immunoSEQ multiplex PCR, the TCRdb table keeps only in-frame clones and is missing some. Of 150,000 to 200,000 clones in the sample, approximately 81% were seen once. In regard to this clone: The antigen remains unidentified.

Notes on the study in general: Per published reports, the classifier diagnosed cytomegalovirus status with high specificity and sensitivity. A later analysis showed HLA-associated TCR beta chains outstripping equally common others in clonal expansion. One variant, a missense change in DCLRE1C, was linked in a later analysis to TCR beta V- and J-gene trimming.

The CDR3 runs to 17 residues. The V gene's germline CDR1 is LNHNV and CDR2 YYDKDF (reference sequence). Between the trimmed V and J ends, which lost 0 bases and 2 bases, there was a span of 13 bases. This receptor was taken from a boy aged 10-17 years in good health and CMV-seronegative. The chain joins TRBV15 to TRBJ1-4; TRBD1 is a possible D gene (5 bases). The source material was PBMCs. This chain's CDR3 is CATSRDVGGTTNEKLFF. CDR3 coding DNA: TGTGCCACCAGCAGAGATGTGGGGGGAACCACTAATGAAAAACTGTTTTTT.